The present entry profiles one TCR beta chain with its context. Its antigen remains unknown. Per germline, CDR1 WNHNN and CDR2 SYGVQD (reference sequence). The CDR3 length is 13 residues. The ends were cut back, 2 bases at V and 0 bases at J, with 4 bases in the middle. Produced via immunoSEQ multiplex PCR; TCRdb's table is partial and in-frame only. The sample consists of 28,000 or so clones, about 70% of them appearing once. After expansion with viral peptide pools in the ViraFEST assay, antigen-specific CD4+ T cells were sequenced. When less than 12 days of culture had elapsed, CD4+ T cells were isolated. Two-dose vaccination with either BNT162b2 or mRNA-1273 was given to the participants. Vaccine recipients, nucleocapsid antibody negative, had no prior SARS-CoV-2 infection. Wells containing approximately 2 million PBMC each were cultured with approximately 9.2 IU/ml IL-2 and 8.5 to 10 ug/ml peptides.

The sample originates from a study of vaccination effects on CD4 cells after COVID-19. Findings of the study overall: At late timepoints after vaccination, vaccine- and infection-induced clones shrank markedly.

This chain links TRBV10-1 with TRBJ1-1; the D is unclear. Material: CD4+ T cells from PBMCs cultured with HCoV-NL63 spike peptides, obtained after COVID-19 vaccination. This sequence originates from a human donor who received a COVID-19 vaccine. CDR3 nucleotide sequence: TGCGCCAGCAGTGAGGGCCTGAACACTGAAGCTTTCTTT. This codes for CASSEGLNTEAFF.